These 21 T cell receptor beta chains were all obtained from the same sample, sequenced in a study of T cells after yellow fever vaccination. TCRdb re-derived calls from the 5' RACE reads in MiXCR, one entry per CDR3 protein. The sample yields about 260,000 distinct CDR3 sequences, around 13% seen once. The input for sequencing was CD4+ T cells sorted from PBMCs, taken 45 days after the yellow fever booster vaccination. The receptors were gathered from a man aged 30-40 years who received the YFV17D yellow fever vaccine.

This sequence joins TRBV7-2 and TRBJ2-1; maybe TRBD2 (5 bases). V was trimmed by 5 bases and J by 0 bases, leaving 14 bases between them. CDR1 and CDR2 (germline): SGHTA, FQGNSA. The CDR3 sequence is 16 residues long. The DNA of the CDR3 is TGTGCCAGCAGCCCCGAGGGAGCAAGCTCCTACAATGAGCAGTTCTTC. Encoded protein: CASSPEGASSYNEQFF.

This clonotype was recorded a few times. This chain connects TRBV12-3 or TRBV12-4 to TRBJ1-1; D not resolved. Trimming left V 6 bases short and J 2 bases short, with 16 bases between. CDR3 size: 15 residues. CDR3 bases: TGTGCCAGCAGCGTGCGTGAAGGAGCAAACACTGAAGCTTTCTTT. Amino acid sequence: CASSVREGANTEAFF.

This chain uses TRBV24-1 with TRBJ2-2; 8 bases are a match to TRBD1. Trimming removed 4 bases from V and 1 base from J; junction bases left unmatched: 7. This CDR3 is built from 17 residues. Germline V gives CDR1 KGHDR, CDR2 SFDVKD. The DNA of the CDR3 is TGTGCCACCAGTGAAGGGCAGGGGGCCCTGAACACCGGGGAGCTGTTTTTT. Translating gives CATSEGQGALNTGELFF.

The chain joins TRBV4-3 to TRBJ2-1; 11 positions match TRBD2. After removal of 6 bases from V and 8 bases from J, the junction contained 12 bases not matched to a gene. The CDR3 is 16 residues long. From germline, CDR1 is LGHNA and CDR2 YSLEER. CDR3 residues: CASSPNSGRAFHEQFF. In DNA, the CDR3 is TGCGCCAGCAGTCCTAATAGCGGGAGGGCCTTCCATGAGCAGTTCTTC.

This chain's CDR3 is CASSPSGTSSTDTQYF. As DNA, the CDR3 is TGCGCCAGCAGTCCATCGGGGACATCTAGCACAGATACGCAGTATTTT. The chain links TRBV5-1 to TRBJ2-3; the D gene is possibly TRBD1 (6 bases). The V and J ends lost 5 bases and 0 bases respectively, with 16 bases between them. Germline V gives CDR1 SGHRS, CDR2 YFSETQ. This CDR3 is 16 amino acids long.

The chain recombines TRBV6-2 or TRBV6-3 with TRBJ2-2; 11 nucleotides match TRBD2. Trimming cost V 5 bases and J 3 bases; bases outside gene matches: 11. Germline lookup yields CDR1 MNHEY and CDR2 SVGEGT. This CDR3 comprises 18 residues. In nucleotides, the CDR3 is TGTGCCAGCAGTAACCGCCCTAGCGGGAGGAGGTACACCGGGGAGCTGTTTTTT. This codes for CASSNRPSGRRYTGELFF.

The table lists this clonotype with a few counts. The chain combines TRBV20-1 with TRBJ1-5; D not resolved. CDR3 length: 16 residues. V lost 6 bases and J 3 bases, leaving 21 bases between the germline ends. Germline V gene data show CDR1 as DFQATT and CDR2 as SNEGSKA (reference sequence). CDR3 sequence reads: CSALPPERHVNQPQHF. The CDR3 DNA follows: TGCAGTGCCCTCCCCCCCGAACGGCACGTCAATCAGCCCCAGCATTTT.

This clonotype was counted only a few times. The CDR3 loop is CASSPHEGSTSSPLHF. The CDR3 bases are TGTGCCAGCAGCCCTCACGAGGGGTCTACGAGTTCACCCCTCCACTTT. J is TRBJ1-6 and V is TRBV9; possible D gene TRBD1, 5 bases. This CDR3 is built from 16 residues. The V gene's germline CDR1 is SGDLS and CDR2 YYNGEE. The V end was cut by 4 bases, the J end by 9 bases, with 20 bases between.

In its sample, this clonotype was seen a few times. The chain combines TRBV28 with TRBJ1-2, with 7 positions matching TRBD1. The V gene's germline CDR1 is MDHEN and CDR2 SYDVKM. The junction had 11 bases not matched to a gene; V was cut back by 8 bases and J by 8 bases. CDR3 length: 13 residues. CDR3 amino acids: CASWDINRGGYTF. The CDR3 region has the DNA TGTGCCAGCTGGGACATCAACAGGGGAGGCTACACCTTC.

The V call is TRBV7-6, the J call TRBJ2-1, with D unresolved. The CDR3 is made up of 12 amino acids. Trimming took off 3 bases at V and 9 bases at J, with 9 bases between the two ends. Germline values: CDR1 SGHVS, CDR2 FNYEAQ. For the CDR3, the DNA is TGTGCCAGCAGCTTCCTGGTAGGTGAGCAGTTCTTC. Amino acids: CASSFLVGEQFF. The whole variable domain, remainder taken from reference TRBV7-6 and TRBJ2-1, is GAGVSQSPRYKVTKRGQDVALRCDPISGHVSLYWYRQALGQGPEFLTYFNYEAQQDKSGLPNDRFSAERPEGSISTLTIQRTEQRDSAMYRCASSFLVGEQFFGPGTRLTVL.

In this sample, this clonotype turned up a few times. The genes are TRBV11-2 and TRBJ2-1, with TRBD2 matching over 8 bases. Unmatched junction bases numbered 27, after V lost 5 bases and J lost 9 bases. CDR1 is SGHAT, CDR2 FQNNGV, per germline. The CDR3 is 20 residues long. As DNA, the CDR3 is TGTGCCAGCAGCCCGAGCCAGGCCAGCGGGAGCACATGGGGTCTTGTTGAGCAGTTCTTC. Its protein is CASSPSQASGSTWGLVEQFF.

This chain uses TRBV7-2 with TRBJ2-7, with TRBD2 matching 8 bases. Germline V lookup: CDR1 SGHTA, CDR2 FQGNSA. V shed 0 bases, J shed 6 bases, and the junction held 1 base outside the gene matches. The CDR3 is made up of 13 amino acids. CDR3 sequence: CASSLAREGEQYF. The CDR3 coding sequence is TGTGCCAGCAGCTTAGCCCGGGAGGGCGAGCAGTACTTC.

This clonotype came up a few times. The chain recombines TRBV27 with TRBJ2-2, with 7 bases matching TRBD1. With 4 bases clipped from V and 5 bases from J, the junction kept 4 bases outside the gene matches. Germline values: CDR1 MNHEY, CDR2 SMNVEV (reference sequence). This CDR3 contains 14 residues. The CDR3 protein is CASSYYRGTGELFF. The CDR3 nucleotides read TGTGCCAGCAGTTACTACAGGGGTACCGGGGAGCTGTTTTTT.

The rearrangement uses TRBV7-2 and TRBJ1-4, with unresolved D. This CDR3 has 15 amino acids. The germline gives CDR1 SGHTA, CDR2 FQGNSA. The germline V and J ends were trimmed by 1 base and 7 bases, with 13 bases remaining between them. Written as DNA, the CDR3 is TGTGCCAGCAGCTTAGTCGCGCAATTTGGTGAAAAACTGTTTTTT. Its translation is CASSLVAQFGEKLFF.

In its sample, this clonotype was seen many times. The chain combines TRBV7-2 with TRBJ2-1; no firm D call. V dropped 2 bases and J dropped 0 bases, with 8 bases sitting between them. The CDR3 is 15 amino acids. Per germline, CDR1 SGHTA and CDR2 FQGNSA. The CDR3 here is CASSLSPGSYNEQFF. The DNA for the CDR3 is TGTGCCAGCAGCTTAAGTCCCGGCTCCTACAATGAGCAGTTCTTC. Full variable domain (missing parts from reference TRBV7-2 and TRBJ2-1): GAGVSQSPSNKVTEKGKDVELRCDPISGHTALYWYRQSLGQGLEFLIYFQGNSAPDKSGLPSDRFSAERTGGSVSTLTIQRTQQEDSAVYLCASSLSPGSYNEQFFGPGTRLTVL.

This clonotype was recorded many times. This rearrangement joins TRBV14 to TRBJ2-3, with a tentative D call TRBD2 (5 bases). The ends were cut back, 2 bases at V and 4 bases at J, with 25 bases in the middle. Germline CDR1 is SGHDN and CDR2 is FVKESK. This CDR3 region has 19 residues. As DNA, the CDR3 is TGTGCCAGCAGCCAACGGAGACTCCCGGGAACCACCCGGGCAGATACGCAGTATTTT. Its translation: CASSQRRLPGTTRADTQYF.

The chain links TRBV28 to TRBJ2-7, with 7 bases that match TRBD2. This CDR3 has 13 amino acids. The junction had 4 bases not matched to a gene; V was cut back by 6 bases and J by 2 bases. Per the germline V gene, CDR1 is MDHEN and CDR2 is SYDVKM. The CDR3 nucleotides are TGTGCCAGCAGGTGGGGGGGTACCTACGAGCAGTACTTC. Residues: CASRWGGTYEQYF.

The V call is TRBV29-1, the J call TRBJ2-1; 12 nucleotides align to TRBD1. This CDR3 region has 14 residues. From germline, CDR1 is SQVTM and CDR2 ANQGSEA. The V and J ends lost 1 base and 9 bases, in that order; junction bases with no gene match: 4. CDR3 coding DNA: TGCAGCGTTGAAGGGGGACAGGGGGCAAGTGAGCAGTTCTTC. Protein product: CSVEGGQGASEQFF.

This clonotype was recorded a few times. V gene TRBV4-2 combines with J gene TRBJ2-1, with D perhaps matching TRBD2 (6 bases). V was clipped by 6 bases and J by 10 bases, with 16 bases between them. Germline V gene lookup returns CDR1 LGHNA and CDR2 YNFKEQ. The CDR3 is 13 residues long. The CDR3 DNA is TGTGCCAGCAGTCGCGAAGAACGGGGGGAGCAGTTCTTC. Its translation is CASSREERGEQFF.

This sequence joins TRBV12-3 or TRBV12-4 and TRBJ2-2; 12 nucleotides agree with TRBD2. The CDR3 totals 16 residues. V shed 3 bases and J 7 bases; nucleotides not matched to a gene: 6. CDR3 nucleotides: TGTGCCAGCAGTTTTGGACTAGCGGGATATTTCGGGGAGCTGTTTTTT. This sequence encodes CASSFGLAGYFGELFF.

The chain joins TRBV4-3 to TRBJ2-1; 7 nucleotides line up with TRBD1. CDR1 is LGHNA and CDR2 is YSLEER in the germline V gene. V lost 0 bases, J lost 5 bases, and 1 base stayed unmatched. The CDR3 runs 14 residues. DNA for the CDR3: TGCGCCAGCAGCCAAGACAGGGGGAACAATGAGCAGTTCTTC. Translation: CASSQDRGNNEQFF.